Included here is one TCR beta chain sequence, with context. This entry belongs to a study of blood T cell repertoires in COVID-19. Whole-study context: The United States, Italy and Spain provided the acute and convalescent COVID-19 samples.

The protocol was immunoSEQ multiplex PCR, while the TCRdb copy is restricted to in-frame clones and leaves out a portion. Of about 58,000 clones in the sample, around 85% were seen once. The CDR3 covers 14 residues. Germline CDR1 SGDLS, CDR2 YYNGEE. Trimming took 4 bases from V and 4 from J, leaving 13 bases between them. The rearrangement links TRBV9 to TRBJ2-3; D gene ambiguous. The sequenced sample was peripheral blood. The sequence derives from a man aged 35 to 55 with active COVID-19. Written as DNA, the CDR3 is TGTGCCAGCAGCCCCCAGATTTCGTCAGATACGCAGTATTTT. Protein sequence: CASSPQISSDTQYF.